This is a list of T cell receptor beta chains from one sample in a study of response to subunit inactivated influenza vaccine. A single record per CDR3 protein comes from TCRdb applying MiXCR to the RT-PCR reads. The sample carries about 520,000 distinct CDR3 sequences, less than 7.5% recorded once. The input for sequencing was PBMCs from blood, taken 23 months after vaccination. The receptors were gathered from a man between 50 and 69 years old who received an inactivated influenza vaccine. The CDR3 runs from the conserved cysteine through the conserved F or W. A D gene is named only where the DNA matches it firmly. Clone size is not always given. Where it is, it says once, few, many or a class for expanded clones.

j_call v_call clone_size d_call cdr3_nt cdr3_aa
TRBJ2-2 TRBV14 many - TGTGCCAGCAGCCAAGCAAGGAACACCGGGGAGCTGTTTTTT CASSQARNTGELFF
TRBJ2-7 TRBV6-1 - TRBD1 TGTGCCAGCAGACCGCGACAGGGGGCAGGCGAGCAGTACTTC CASRPRQGAGEQYF
TRBJ2-7 TRBV6-1 - TRBD1 TGTGCCAGCGGACAGGGATACCGTGGCGAGCAGTACTTC CASGQGYRGEQYF
TRBJ2-7 TRBV18 few TRBD1 TGTGCCAGCTCACCGTCACAGGGGGCGAGCCACGAGCAGTACTTC CASSPSQGASHEQYF
TRBJ1-2 TRBV6-5 few - TGTGCCAGCAGTTACACTGGAAATGAAAACTATGGCTACACCTTC CASSYTGNENYGYTF
TRBJ2-1 TRBV27 - TRBD2 TGTGCCAGCACCCACACGAGCGGGAGAACGATGAATGAGCAGTTCTTC CASTHTSGRTMNEQFF
TRBJ1-2 TRBV7-9 - - TGTGCCAGCAGCTTCAATCTCCGAGGCTATGGCTACACCTTC CASSFNLRGYGYTF
TRBJ2-5 TRBV12-3/TRBV12-4 few - TGTGCCAGCAGTGGGGACGGAGTACTTGGAGGGGCCCAGTACTTC CASSGDGVLGGAQYF
TRBJ2-3 TRBV11-2 few - TGTGCCAGCAGCTCTCTGGGCCCCGGGACTGCCCACACAGATACGCAGTATTTT CASSSLGPGTAHTDTQYF
TRBJ2-3 TRBV7-6 - TRBD2 TGTGCCACCCAAAGGACTAGCGGGAGGGCCGGAGATACGCAGTATTTT CATQRTSGRAGDTQYF
TRBJ2-5 TRBV29-1 many TRBD2 TGCAGCGTAGGCCGGACTAGATCCGAAGAGACCCAGTACTTC CSVGRTRSEETQYF
TRBJ2-5 TRBV5-1 many TRBD2 TGCGCCAGCAGCGCGTCCGGGACTAGCGGGGGAGAGACCCAGTACTTC CASSASGTSGGETQYF
TRBJ2-1 TRBV4-1 few TRBD1 TGCGCCAGCAGCCAACCGGGACAGGGGCACAATGAGCAGTTCTTC CASSQPGQGHNEQFF
TRBJ2-2 TRBV28 few TRBD2 TGTGCCAGCAGTTCGGGACTAGCCGGGGAGCTGTTTTTT CASSSGLAGELFF
TRBJ2-5 TRBV29-1 - TRBD2 TGCAGCGTTGTCCCTCCTAGCGGGGGCCAAGAGACCCAGTACTTC CSVVPPSGGQETQYF
TRBJ1-2 TRBV7-8 - - TGTGCCAGCAGCCTAGGGCGGAGGAGGGGGGCGCATGGCTACACCTTC CASSLGRRRGAHGYTF
TRBJ2-2 TRBV12-3/TRBV12-4 few TRBD1 TGTGCCAGCAGTTTGTCGACAGGGGGCTGGGAGCTGTTTTTT CASSLSTGGWELFF
TRBJ2-1 TRBV10-3 - TRBD1 TGTGCCATCAGTGCTGACAGGGTCAATGAGCAGTTCTTC CAISADRVNEQFF
TRBJ2-1 TRBV20-1 many - TGCAGTGTCCTAGGACGGAGGGGCTCCTACAATGAGCAGTTCTTC CSVLGRRGSYNEQFF
TRBJ2-2 TRBV20-1 - - TGCAGTGCTAGAGAGACGAACACCGGGGAGCTGTTTTTT CSARETNTGELFF
TRBJ2-2 TRBV6-2/TRBV6-3 few - TGTGCCAGCAGCCACTGGACAAGGGGGGGCGGGGAGCTGTTTTTT CASSHWTRGGGELFF
TRBJ2-4 TRBV5-1 - TRBD2 TGCGCCAGCAGCCTGGGGACGACCGACAAGCGGGGAATAGCCAAAAACATTCAGTACTTC CASSLGTTDKRGIAKNIQYF
TRBJ2-7 TRBV7-9 few - TGTGCCAGCAGCTTAGGCCTGGGCATCCACGAGCAGTACTTC CASSLGLGIHEQYF
TRBJ2-2 TRBV4-2 many - TGTGCCAGCAGCCAAGATCTTTACACCGGGGAGCTGTTTTTT CASSQDLYTGELFF
TRBJ1-1 TRBV15 - TRBD1 TGTGCCACCAGCAGAGATTTAACGGACAGGGGCCCGACTGAAGCTTTCTTT CATSRDLTDRGPTEAFF
TRBJ1-3 TRBV5-1 many - TGCGCCAGCAGCTTGGGGCAGGCAACTGGAAACACCATATATTTT CASSLGQATGNTIYF
TRBJ2-5 TRBV20-1 - TRBD2 TGCAGTGCTAGGCTCACCCTCGGGAGGCAAGAGACCCAGTACTTC CSARLTLGRQETQYF
TRBJ2-7 TRBV20-1 - TRBD2 TGCTGTGCTAGAGGGCGACTAGCGGGGCGAGTTCAGCGCTACGAGCAGTACTTC CCARGRLAGRVQRYEQYF
TRBJ1-2 TRBV6-2/TRBV6-3 - TRBD1 TGTGCCAGCAGACGACAGGGAGCTAACTATGGCTACACCTTC CASRRQGANYGYTF
TRBJ2-4 TRBV18 few - TGTGCCAGCTCTCCCACTTACCAATTAGCCAAAAACATTCAGTACTTC CASSPTYQLAKNIQYF
TRBJ2-3 TRBV20-1 few TRBD2 TGCAGTGCTAGAGATAGCGGGAGGCTGTACACAGATACGCAGTATTTT CSARDSGRLYTDTQYF
TRBJ1-2 TRBV12-3/TRBV12-4 - - TGTGCCAGCACTTTTAGGGCTAACTATGGCTACACCTTC CASTFRANYGYTF
TRBJ1-3 TRBV27 - - TGTGCCAGCAGTTACCGCTCTGGAAACACCATATATTTT CASSYRSGNTIYF
TRBJ2-7 TRBV5-5 - TRBD2 TGTGCCATCAGCGCCGGACTAGCGGGGACCTACGAGCAGTACTTC CAISAGLAGTYEQYF
TRBJ2-6 TRBV28 many TRBD1 TGTGCCAGCATCGGGACAGGGGTACTCGGGGCCAACGTCCTGACTTTC CASIGTGVLGANVLTF
TRBJ2-7 TRBV6-6 - - TGTGCCAGCAGTACGGGACGCGAGCAGTACTTC CASSTGREQYF
TRBJ1-1 TRBV6-4 many - TGTGCCAGCAGCCCCCGGCCTACTGAAGCTTTCTTT CASSPRPTEAFF
TRBJ2-4 TRBV12-3/TRBV12-4 many - TGTGCCAGCAGTTTAGGCCAAAACATTCAGTACTTC CASSLGQNIQYF
TRBJ1-5 TRBV30 many - TGTGCCTGGAGTGGGCAGGGGAATCAGCCCCAGCATTTT CAWSGQGNQPQHF
TRBJ2-1 TRBV6-1 - TRBD2 TGTGCCAGCAGTGAGCAGACTAGCGGGGGGGAGCAGTTCTTC CASSEQTSGGEQFF
TRBJ2-7 TRBV7-8 - - TGTGCCAGCAGCTTAGGACCATACCGGGACCCAGCCTACGAGCAGTACTTC CASSLGPYRDPAYEQYF
TRBJ2-4 TRBV6-1 few - TGTGCCAGCACCCCGGGCAAGGGGCGGAAAAACATTCAGTACTTC CASTPGKGRKNIQYF